Here is one T cell receptor beta chain with its context. Its cognate antigen is unknown. Noted treatment: around 19 received Ad26.COV2.S at low or high dose, single or two shots; roughly five received placebo; per-sample allocation not given. The samples date from day 63 after the first vaccine or placebo injection. The vaccine antigen was prefusion-stabilized Wuhan SARS-CoV-2 spike. Germline CDR1 and CDR2: LGHDT and YNNKEL (reference sequence). With 5 bases removed from V and 3 bases from J, the gap between germline ends came to 14 bases. The CDR3 extends over 14 amino acids. These data come from a study of Ad26.COV2.S vaccination and SARS-CoV-2 variants. Study at large: Administration of Ad26.COV2.S was intramuscular, either once or twice 56 days apart. Regarding the study as a whole: Breadth measured for non-spike TCRs was similar across vaccine and placebo recipients.

Produced via immunoSEQ multiplex PCR; TCRdb's table is partial and in-frame only. The sample has 350,000 to 500,000 clones, approximately 87% seen once. This TCR was recovered from a person between 18 and 60 years old who received the Ad26.COV2.S COVID-19 vaccine or a placebo. Sequenced material: peripheral blood, taken in a trial of Ad26.COV2.S vaccine versus placebo. The chain recombines TRBV3-1 (or the pseudogene TRBV3-2) with TRBJ2-7; perhaps D is TRBD1 or TRBD2 (5 bases each). The CDR3 DNA is TGTGCCAGCAGCAGAAGGGACGGAAGCTACGAGCAGTACTTC. It encodes CASSRRDGSYEQYF.